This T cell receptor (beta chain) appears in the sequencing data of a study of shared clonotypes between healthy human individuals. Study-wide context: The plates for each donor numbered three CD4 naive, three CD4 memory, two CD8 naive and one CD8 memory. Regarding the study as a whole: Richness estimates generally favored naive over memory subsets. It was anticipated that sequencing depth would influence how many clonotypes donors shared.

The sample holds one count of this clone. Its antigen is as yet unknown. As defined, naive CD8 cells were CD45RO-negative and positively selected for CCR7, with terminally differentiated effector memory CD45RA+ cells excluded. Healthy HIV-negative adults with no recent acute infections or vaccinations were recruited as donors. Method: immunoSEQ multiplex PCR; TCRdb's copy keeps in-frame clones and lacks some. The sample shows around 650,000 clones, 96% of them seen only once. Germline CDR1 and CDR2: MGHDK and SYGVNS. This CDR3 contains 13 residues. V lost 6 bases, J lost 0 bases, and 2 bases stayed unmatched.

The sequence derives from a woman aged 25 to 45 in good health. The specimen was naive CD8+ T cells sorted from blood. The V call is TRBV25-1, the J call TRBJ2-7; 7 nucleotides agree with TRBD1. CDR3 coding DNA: TGTGCCAGCAGCGGGACAGCCTCCTACGAGCAGTACTTC. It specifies CASSGTASYEQYF.